This T cell receptor (beta chain) was captured in a study of human CD4 T cells and Enterobacteriaceae. Study context: Heat-inactivated E. coli, K. pneumoniae, E. aerogenes, S. flexneri, S. sonnei, S. typhimurium, S. aureus stimulated cells.

General observations from the study: Enterobacteriaceae-reactive repertoires were polyclonal but had fewer clonotypes than S. aureus- or M. tuberculosis-reactive ones. Clonotypes shared across Enterobacteriaceae cultures were roughly 26-49% of unique rearrangements but roughly 60-95% of templates.

Produced via immunoSEQ multiplex PCR; TCRdb's table is partial and in-frame only. The sample carries hundreds of clones, just over 35% recorded once. CDR1 SQVTM and CDR2 ANQGSEA come from the germline V gene. Trimming removed 7 bases at V and 3 bases at J, with 15 bases between. This CDR3 comprises 13 residues. Proliferating activated T cells were sorted by FACS as CFSE-low CD25+ ICOS+ after roughly 6-7 days. At a 2:1 ratio, CFSE-labeled memory CD4+ T cells were cultured with irradiated autologous monocytes pulsed with antigen. Memory CD4+ T cells were sorted as all CD4+ cells except CD45RA+CCR7+CD95- naive cells, over 98% pure.

The sample taken for sequencing was bacteria-reactive CD4+ T cells grown in culture. Subset: CFSE-low proliferating memory CD4 T cells sorted after in vitro stimulation with a heat-inactivated bacterium or M. tuberculosis lysate. The chain is built from TRBV29-1 and TRBJ1-1, with D perhaps TRBD1 (5 bases). This TCR was sampled from a human donor in good health. CDR3 protein: CSAIQVGDTEAFF. The CDR3, as DNA: TGCAGCGCAATACAGGTCGGGGACACTGAAGCTTTCTTT.